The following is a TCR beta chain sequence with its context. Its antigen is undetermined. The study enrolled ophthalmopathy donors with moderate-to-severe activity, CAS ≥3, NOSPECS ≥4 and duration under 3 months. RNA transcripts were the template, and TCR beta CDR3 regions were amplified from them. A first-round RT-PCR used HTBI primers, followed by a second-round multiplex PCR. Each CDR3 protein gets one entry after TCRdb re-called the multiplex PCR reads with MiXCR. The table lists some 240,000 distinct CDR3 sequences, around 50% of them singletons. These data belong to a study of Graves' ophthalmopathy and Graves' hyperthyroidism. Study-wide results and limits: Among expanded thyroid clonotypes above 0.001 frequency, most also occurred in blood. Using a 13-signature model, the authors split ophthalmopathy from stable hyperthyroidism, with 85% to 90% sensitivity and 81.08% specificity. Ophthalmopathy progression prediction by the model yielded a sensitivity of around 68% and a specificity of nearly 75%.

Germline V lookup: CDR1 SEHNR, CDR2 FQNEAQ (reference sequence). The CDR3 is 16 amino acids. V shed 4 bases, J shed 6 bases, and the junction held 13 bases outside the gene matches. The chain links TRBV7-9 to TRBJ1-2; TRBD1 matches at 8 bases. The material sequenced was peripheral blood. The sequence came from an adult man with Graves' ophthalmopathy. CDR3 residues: CASSSRTGPLIDGYTF. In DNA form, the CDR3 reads TGTGCCAGCAGCTCACGGACAGGGCCCCTGATCGATGGCTACACCTTC. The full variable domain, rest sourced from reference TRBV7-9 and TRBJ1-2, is DTGVSQNPRHKITKRGQNVTFRCDPISEHNRLYWYRQTLGQGPEFLTYFQNEAQLEKSRLLSDRFSAERPKGSFSTLEIQRTEQGDSAMYLCASSSRTGPLIDGYTFGSGTRLTVV.